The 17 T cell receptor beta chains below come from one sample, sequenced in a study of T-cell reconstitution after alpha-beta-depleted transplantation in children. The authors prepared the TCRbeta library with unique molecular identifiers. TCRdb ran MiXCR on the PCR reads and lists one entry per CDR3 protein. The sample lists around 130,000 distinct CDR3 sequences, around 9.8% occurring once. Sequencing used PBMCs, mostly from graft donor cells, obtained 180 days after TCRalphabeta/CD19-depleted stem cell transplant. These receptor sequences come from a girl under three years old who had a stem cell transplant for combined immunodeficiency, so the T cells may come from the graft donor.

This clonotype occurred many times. The CDR3: CAISKRQGSTNTGELFF. CDR3 DNA sequence: TGTGCCATCAGTAAAAGACAGGGGTCCACGAACACCGGGGAGCTGTTTTTT. The chain links TRBV10-3 to TRBJ2-2; 8 nucleotides line up with TRBD1. V lost 5 bases and J lost 0; bases outside the gene matches: 8. The CDR3 extends over 17 amino acids. Per germline, CDR1 ENHRY and CDR2 SYGVKD.

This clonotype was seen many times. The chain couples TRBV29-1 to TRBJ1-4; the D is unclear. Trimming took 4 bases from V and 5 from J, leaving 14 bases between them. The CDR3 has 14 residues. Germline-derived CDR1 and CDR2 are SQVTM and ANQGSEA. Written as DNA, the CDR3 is TGCAGCGTTGGAGACCTCGGACTAAATGAAAAACTGTTTTTT. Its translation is CSVGDLGLNEKLFF.

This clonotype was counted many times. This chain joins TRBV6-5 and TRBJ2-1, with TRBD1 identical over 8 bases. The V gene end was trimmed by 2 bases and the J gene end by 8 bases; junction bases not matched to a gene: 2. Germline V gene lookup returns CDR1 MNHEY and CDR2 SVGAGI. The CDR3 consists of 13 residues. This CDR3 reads CASSYGQGYEQFF. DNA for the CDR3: TGTGCCAGCAGTTACGGACAGGGCTATGAGCAGTTCTTC.

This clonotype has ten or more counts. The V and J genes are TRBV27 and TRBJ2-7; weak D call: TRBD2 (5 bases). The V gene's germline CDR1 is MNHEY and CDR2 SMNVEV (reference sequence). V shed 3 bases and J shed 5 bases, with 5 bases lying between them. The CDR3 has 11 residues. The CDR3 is CASSFGDEQYF. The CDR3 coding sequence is TGTGCCAGCAGTTTCGGGGACGAGCAGTACTTC.

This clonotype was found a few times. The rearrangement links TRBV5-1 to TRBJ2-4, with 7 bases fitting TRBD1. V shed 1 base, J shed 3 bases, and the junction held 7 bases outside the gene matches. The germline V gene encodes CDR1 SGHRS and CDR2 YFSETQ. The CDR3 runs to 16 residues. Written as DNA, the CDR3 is TGCGCCAGCAGCTTGAAGGGCCCAGGGGGCAAAAACATTCAGTACTTC. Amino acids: CASSLKGPGGKNIQYF.

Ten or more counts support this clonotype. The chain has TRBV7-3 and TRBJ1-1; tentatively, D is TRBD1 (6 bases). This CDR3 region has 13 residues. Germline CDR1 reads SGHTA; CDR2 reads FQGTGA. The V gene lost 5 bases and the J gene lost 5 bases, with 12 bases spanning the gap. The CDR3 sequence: CASSETGITEAFF. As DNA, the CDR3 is TGTGCCAGCAGCGAGACAGGTATAACTGAAGCTTTCTTT. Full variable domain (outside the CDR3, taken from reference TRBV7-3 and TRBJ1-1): GAGVSQTPSNKVTEKGKYVELRCDPISGHTALYWYRQSLGQGPEFLIYFQGTGAADDSGLPNDRFFAVRPEGSVSTLKIQRTERGDSAVYLCASSETGITEAFFGQGTRLTVV.

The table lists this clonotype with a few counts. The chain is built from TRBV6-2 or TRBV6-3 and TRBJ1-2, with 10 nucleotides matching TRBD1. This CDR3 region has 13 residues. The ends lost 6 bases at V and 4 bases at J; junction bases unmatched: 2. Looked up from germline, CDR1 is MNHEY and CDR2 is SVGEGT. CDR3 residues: CASRGTGVYGYTF. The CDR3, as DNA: TGTGCCAGCAGGGGGACAGGGGTCTATGGCTACACCTTC.

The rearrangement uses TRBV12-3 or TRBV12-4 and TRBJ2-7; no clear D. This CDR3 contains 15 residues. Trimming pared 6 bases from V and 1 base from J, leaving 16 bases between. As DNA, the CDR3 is TGTGCCAGCAGCCCCTTGCCGGATAAATCCTACGAGCAGTACTTC. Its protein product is CASSPLPDKSYEQYF.

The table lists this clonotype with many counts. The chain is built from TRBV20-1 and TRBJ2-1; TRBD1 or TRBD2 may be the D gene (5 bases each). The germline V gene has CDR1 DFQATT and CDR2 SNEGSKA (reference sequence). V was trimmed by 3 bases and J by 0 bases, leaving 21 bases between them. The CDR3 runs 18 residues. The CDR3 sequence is CSASPVKYGTLSYNEQFF. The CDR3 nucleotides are TGCAGTGCTAGCCCTGTCAAATATGGGACCCTCTCCTACAATGAGCAGTTCTTC.

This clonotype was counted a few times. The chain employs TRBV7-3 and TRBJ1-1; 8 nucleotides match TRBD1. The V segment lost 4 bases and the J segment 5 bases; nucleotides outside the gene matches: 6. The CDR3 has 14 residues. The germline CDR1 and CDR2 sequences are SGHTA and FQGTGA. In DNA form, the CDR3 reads TGTGCCAGCAGCTCGCAGGGGGCGGTTACTGAAGCTTTCTTT. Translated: CASSSQGAVTEAFF. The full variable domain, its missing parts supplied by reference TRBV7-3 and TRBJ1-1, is GAGVSQTPSNKVTEKGKYVELRCDPISGHTALYWYRQSLGQGPEFLIYFQGTGAADDSGLPNDRFFAVRPEGSVSTLKIQRTERGDSAVYLCASSSQGAVTEAFFGQGTRLTVV.

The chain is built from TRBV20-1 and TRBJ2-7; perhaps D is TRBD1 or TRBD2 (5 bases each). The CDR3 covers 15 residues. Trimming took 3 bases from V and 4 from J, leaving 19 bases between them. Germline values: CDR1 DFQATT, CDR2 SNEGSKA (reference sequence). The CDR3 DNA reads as TGCAGTGCTAGTCCCAGGGACCAAGCTAGATACGAGCAGTACTTC. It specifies CSASPRDQARYEQYF.

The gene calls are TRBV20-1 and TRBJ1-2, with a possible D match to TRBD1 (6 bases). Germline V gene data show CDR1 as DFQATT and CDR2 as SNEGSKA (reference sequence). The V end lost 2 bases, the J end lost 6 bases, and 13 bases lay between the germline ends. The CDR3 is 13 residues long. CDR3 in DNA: TGCAGTGCTAGACTCCTGGACAGAGATGGCTACACCTTC. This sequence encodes CSARLLDRDGYTF.

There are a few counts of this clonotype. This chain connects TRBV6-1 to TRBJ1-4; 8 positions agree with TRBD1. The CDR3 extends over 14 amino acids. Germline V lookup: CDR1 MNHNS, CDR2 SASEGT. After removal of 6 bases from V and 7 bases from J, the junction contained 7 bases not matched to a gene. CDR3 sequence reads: CASRSRDRPEKLFF. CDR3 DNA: TGTGCCAGCAGATCCCGGGACAGGCCTGAAAAACTGTTTTTT.

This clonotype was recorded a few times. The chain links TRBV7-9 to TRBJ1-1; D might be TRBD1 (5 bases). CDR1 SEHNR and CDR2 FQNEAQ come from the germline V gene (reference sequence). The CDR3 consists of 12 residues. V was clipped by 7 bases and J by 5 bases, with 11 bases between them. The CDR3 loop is CASISGGTEAFF. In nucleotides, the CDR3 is TGTGCCAGCATCTCCGGGGGGACTGAAGCTTTCTTT.

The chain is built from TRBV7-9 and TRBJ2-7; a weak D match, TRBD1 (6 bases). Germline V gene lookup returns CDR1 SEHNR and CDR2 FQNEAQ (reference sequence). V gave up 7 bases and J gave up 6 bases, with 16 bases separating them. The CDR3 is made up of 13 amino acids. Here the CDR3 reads CASKGHVAGEQYF. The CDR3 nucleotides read TGTGCCAGCAAGGGACATGTCGCTGGCGAGCAGTACTTC.

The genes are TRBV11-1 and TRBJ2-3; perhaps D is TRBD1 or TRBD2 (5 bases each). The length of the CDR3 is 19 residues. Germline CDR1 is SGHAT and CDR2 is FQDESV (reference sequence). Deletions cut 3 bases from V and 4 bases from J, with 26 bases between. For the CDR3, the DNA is TGTGCCAGCAGCTTGACTGCCATGGGACGGACCTTGCGGGCAGATACGCAGTATTTT. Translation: CASSLTAMGRTLRADTQYF.

The DNA of the CDR3 is TGTGCCAGCTCACCAGACAGTGGCAATGAGCAGTTCTTC. This codes for CASSPDSGNEQFF. This chain connects TRBV18 to TRBJ2-1; possibly TRBD1 for D (5 bases). Per germline, CDR1 KGHSH and CDR2 LQKENI. This CDR3 is 13 amino acids long. Trimming shortened V by 2 bases and J by 6 bases, and 8 bases separated the two germline ends. The whole variable domain, filled in from reference TRBV18 and TRBJ2-1, reads NAGVMQNPRHLVRRRGQEARLRCSPMKGHSHVYWYRQLPEEGLKFMVYLQKENIIDESGMPKERFSAEFPKEGPSILRIQQVVRGDSAAYFCASSPDSGNEQFFGPGTRLTVL.